Below, one T cell receptor beta chain is given with its context. Authors of the study amplified TCR beta CDR3 regions from RNA transcripts. HTBI primers were the set used in a first-round RT-PCR of the TCR CDR3. A single record per CDR3 protein comes from TCRdb applying MiXCR to the multiplex PCR reads. This sample has approximately 400,000 distinct CDR3 sequences, with 11% to 15% found just once. The sample originates from a study of T cells in Graves' hyperthyroidism and ophthalmopathy. CDR1 and CDR2 (germline): GTSNPN, SVGIG (reference sequence). The CDR3 has 15 amino acids. V lost 1 base, J lost 0 bases, and 7 bases lay in between.

The sequencing input was blood. The TCR sequence derives from a man aged 45-65 years with Graves' ophthalmopathy. This rearrangement joins TRBV30 to TRBJ2-6, with no clear D. Written as DNA, the CDR3 is TGTGCCTGGAGTGGAGTTTACTCTGGGGCCAACGTCCTGACTTTC. It codes for CAWSGVYSGANVLTF.